Following are 5 T cell receptor beta chains from one sample sequenced in a study of OX40 agonist ivuxolimab in advanced cancers. Sequenced by immunoSEQ multiplex PCR; TCRdb stores in-frame clones only, minus some. The data show just under 20,000 clones, 70% to 80% seen once. This material consisted of CD4+ or CD8+ T cells sorted from blood, taken in a trial of the OX40 agonist ivuxolimab. These receptors were obtained from an adult with an advanced solid tumor such as melanoma, head and neck, liver or kidney cancer.

The rearrangement links TRBV19 to TRBJ1-6; D is unclear. CDR1 and CDR2 (germline): LNHDA, SQIVND (reference sequence). V was cut by 1 base and J by 0 bases, with 10 bases left in between. The CDR3 spans 17 residues. For the CDR3, the DNA is TGTGCCAGTAGTATAGGCCCGGCGAGCTCCTATAATTCACCCCTCCACTTT. It yields the protein CASSIGPASSYNSPLHF.

The chain combines TRBV7-9 with TRBJ2-3; 7 nucleotides match TRBD1. In germline, CDR1 is SEHNR, CDR2 FQNEAQ (reference sequence). Trimming cost V 6 bases and J 6 bases; bases outside gene matches: 12. The CDR3 runs 15 residues. In DNA form, the CDR3 reads TGTGCCAGCAGACGTTGGTCCCAGGGGGACGATACGCAGTATTTT. Translation gives CASRRWSQGDDTQYF.

The CDR3 DNA sequence: TGTGCCAGCAGCTTAGGGTGGAGGGTAGACACTGAAGCTTTCTTT. The encoded protein is CASSLGWRVDTEAFF. The chain is built from TRBV7-8 and TRBJ1-1; D is unresolved. The CDR3 is 15 residues long. Per germline, CDR1 SGHVS and CDR2 FQNEAQ. V lost 1 base and J lost 3, with 12 bases in between.

The chain carries TRBV27 and TRBJ2-3, with 13 bases fitting TRBD2. Germline assignment: CDR1 MNHEY and CDR2 SMNVEV (reference sequence). Germline trimming cut 5 bases from V and 6 bases from J; bases unmatched to any gene: 5. The CDR3 is 15 amino acids. CDR3 nucleotides: TGTGCCAGCAGTAGACTAGCGGGAGGTTTTGATACGCAGTATTTT. Amino acid sequence: CASSRLAGGFDTQYF.

The chain combines TRBV9 with TRBJ2-1; 8 bases align to TRBD2. Germline V gives CDR1 SGDLS, CDR2 YYNGEE. This CDR3 is 15 amino acids long. The trim removed 4 bases at V and 3 bases at J, leaving 6 bases unmatched. The chain's CDR3 is CASSSAGDGYNEQFF. The CDR3 DNA reads as TGTGCCAGCAGCTCAGCGGGAGATGGCTACAATGAGCAGTTCTTC.